The 29 T cell receptor beta chains presented below share a single source sample, sequenced in a study of blood T cells in healthy people across ages. It was with a sample-barcoded 5' primer and a J-beta primer mix that a second PCR of roughly 7 to 12 cycles was run. TCRdb recomputed calls from the 5' RACE reads with MiXCR, one row per CDR3 protein. The sample has roughly 1.7 million distinct CDR3 sequences; about 31% are singletons. Input material: blood. These receptors originate from a woman in her twenties or thirties in good health.

This clonotype was seen a few times. The gene calls are TRBV7-2 and TRBJ1-2, with 7 bases that match TRBD1. Per the germline V gene, CDR1 is SGHTA and CDR2 is FQGNSA. The CDR3 is made up of 16 amino acids. After removal of 4 bases from V and 4 bases from J, the junction contained 12 bases not matched to a gene. The CDR3, as DNA: TGTGCCAGCAGCTCCCGGGCCAGGGACAGAGGCTATGGCTACACCTTC. This translates into CASSSRARDRGYGYTF.

This clonotype occurred once. V gene TRBV9 combines with J gene TRBJ2-1, with 8 bases that match TRBD2. Trimming removed 0 bases from V and 2 bases from J; junction bases left unmatched: 1. In germline, CDR1 is SGDLS, CDR2 YYNGEE. This CDR3 has 15 residues. The CDR3 DNA reads TGTGCCAGCAGCGTAGTGGGACTAGCCTACAATGAGCAGTTCTTC. Translated, it gives CASSVVGLAYNEQFF.

A word on this clonotype: Being one base from a much bigger clone, this may be a read error. The chain uses TRBV25-1 and TRBJ1-5; D gene ambiguous. Germline values: CDR1 MGHDK, CDR2 SYGVNS. This CDR3 is built from 13 residues. CDR3 sequence reads: CAGSPGGGQPQHF. CDR3 nucleotide sequence: TGTGCCGGCAGCCCGGGTGGCGGGCAGCCCCAGCATTTT.

The CDR3 protein is CASSPHTGMADTQYF. In nucleotides, the CDR3 is TGTGCCAGCAGCCCGCACACAGGGATGGCAGATACGCAGTATTTT. V gene TRBV14 combines with J gene TRBJ2-3; TRBD1 is a possible D gene (6 bases). Trimming shortened V by 4 bases and J by 4 bases, and 15 bases separated the two germline ends. Germline V gene lookup returns CDR1 SGHDN and CDR2 FVKESK. This CDR3 comprises 15 residues.

The rearrangement links TRBV5-6 to TRBJ2-3; D remains unclear. The germline V and J ends were trimmed by 4 bases and 2 bases, with 8 bases remaining between them. The length of the CDR3 is 13 residues. Germline V CDR1 and CDR2: SGHDT, YYEEEE. CDR3 sequence reads: CASSHADTDTQYF. For the CDR3, the DNA is TGTGCCAGCAGCCACGCGGACACAGATACGCAGTATTTT. The full variable domain, completed using reference TRBV5-6 and TRBJ2-3, is DAGVTQSPTHLIKTRGQQVTLRCSPKSGHDTVSWYQQALGQGPQFIFQYYEEEERQRGNFPDRFSGHQFPNYSSELNVNALLLGDSALYLCASSHADTDTQYFGPGTRLTVL.

This clonotype was recorded once. This chain uses TRBV11-2 with TRBJ2-2; D is unclear. This CDR3 is 14 amino acids long. V dropped 3 bases and J dropped 4 bases, with 9 bases sitting between them. CDR1 SGHAT and CDR2 FQNNGV come from the germline V gene. CDR3 residues: CASSFLGFTGELFF. The DNA for the CDR3 is TGTGCCAGCAGCTTTTTAGGGTTCACCGGGGAGCTGTTTTTT.

V usage is TRBV7-8 and J usage is TRBJ2-3, with D perhaps being TRBD1 or TRBD2 (5 bases each). V lost 5 bases and J 0 bases, leaving 15 bases between the germline ends. CDR1 is SGHVS and CDR2 is FQNEAQ in the germline V gene. The CDR3 extends over 16 amino acids. The CDR3: CASSGGGTSSTDTQYF. The CDR3 nucleotides read TGTGCCAGCAGCGGGGGTGGGACCTCTAGCACAGATACGCAGTATTTT.

This clonotype was seen a few times. This sequence joins TRBV7-8 and TRBJ2-7, with 9 bases lining up with TRBD1. V lost 0 bases, J lost 3 bases, and 12 bases stayed unmatched. Germline loops: CDR1 SGHVS, CDR2 FQNEAQ. The CDR3 sequence is 18 residues long. The CDR3 region is CASSLAPGQGGINYEQYF. The CDR3 DNA reads as TGTGCCAGCAGCTTAGCGCCGGGACAGGGCGGTATTAACTACGAGCAGTACTTC. Filled out from reference TRBV7-8 and TRBJ2-7, the complete variable domain reads GAGVSQSPRYKVAKRGQDVALRCDPISGHVSLFWYQQALGQGPEFLTYFQNEAQLDKSGLPSDRFFAERPEGSVSTLKIQRTQQEDSAVYLCASSLAPGQGGINYEQYFGPGTRLTVT.

Turning to this clonotype: A much more abundant neighbour one base away suggests this may be a read error. The V gene is TRBV29-1, the J gene TRBJ2-7, with 8 bases lining up with TRBD1. Germline loops: CDR1 SQVTM, CDR2 ANQGSEA. CDR3 length equals 14 residues. The CDR3 sequence is CTVTTGGRYNEQYF. CDR3 bases: TGCACCGTGACTACAGGGGGGAGATACAACGAGCAGTACTTC.

This sequence joins TRBV2 and TRBJ2-3; 13 bases are shared with TRBD2. Germline V CDR1 and CDR2: SNHLY, FYNNEI. V dropped 5 bases and J dropped 6; count of bases not matched to a gene: 11. CDR3 length: 17 amino acids. The CDR3 DNA reads TGTGCCAGCAGTCATTATGCCGGGACTAGCGGGACTGATACGCAGTATTTT. It codes for CASSHYAGTSGTDTQYF.

This clonotype was counted only a few times. This chain connects TRBV9 to TRBJ1-5; D remains ambiguous. V was trimmed by 4 bases and J by 6 bases, leaving 14 bases between them. Germline V gene data show CDR1 as SGDLS and CDR2 as YYNGEE. This CDR3 contains 14 residues. The CDR3 coding sequence is TGTGCCAGCAGCTTCTCCTTCGAAGGTCAGCCCCAGCATTTT. This gives the protein CASSFSFEGQPQHF.

The chain carries TRBV4-1 and TRBJ1-5, with 8 bases that match TRBD1. CDR1 and CDR2 (germline): MGHRA, YSYEKL. The V gene end was trimmed by 0 bases and the J gene end by 2 bases; junction bases not matched to a gene: 3. This CDR3 has 16 residues. This CDR3 reads CASSQDAGGGNQPQHF. The CDR3 DNA is TGCGCCAGCAGCCAAGATGCAGGGGGCGGCAATCAGCCCCAGCATTTT.

The gene calls are TRBV13 and TRBJ2-5, with a possible D match to TRBD2 (5 bases). Trimming shortened V by 8 bases and J by 11 bases, and 21 bases separated the two germline ends. The CDR3 has 13 residues. Germline-derived CDR1 and CDR2 are PRHDT and FYEKMQ (reference sequence). The CDR3 is CASYQPPGESQYF. CDR3 nucleotide sequence: TGTGCCAGCTACCAGCCCCCTGGGGAGTCGCAGTACTTC.

This clonotype was recorded at least ten times. The chain employs TRBV20-1 and TRBJ2-7; unclear D gene. Trimming removed 6 bases from V and 1 base from J, with 16 bases in between. CDR1 DFQATT and CDR2 SNEGSKA come from the germline V gene (reference sequence). The CDR3 extends over 14 amino acids. CDR3 DNA: TGCAGTGCCAGCCCCGCAGAAATATCCTACGAGCAGTACTTC. Encoded protein: CSASPAEISYEQYF.

The rearrangement links TRBV5-1 to TRBJ2-7; no definite D call. Per germline, CDR1 SGHRS and CDR2 YFSETQ. CDR3 size: 16 residues. V was clipped by 2 bases and J by 0 bases, with 15 bases between them. The CDR3 here is CASSFRADPVSYEQYF. The CDR3 DNA is TGCGCCAGCAGCTTCCGGGCGGACCCTGTCTCCTACGAGCAGTACTTC.

The V and J genes are TRBV5-5 and TRBJ2-4; perhaps D is TRBD1 or TRBD2 (6 bases each). The CDR3 runs to 17 residues. Trimming stripped 4 bases from V and 1 base from J, with 18 bases between. Per the germline V gene, CDR1 is SGHKS and CDR2 is YYEKEE (reference sequence). Written as DNA, the CDR3 is TGTGCCAGCAGCGCGGACTATCTAACAGGGGCCAAAAACATTCAGTACTTC. It is translated as CASSADYLTGAKNIQYF.

Here the CDR3 DNA reads TGTGCCAGCAGTGGGCAGATCAGACGGACCAGGGTCCACGAGCAGTACTTC. It is translated as CASSGQIRRTRVHEQYF. V gene TRBV2 combines with J gene TRBJ2-7; TRBD1 is a possible D gene (5 bases). Trimming removed 4 bases at V and 5 bases at J, with 24 bases between. Germline assignment: CDR1 SNHLY and CDR2 FYNNEI. The CDR3 contains 17 residues.

The chain links TRBV9 to TRBJ2-5; D gene unclear. This CDR3 is 15 amino acids long. Germline CDR1 and CDR2: SGDLS and YYNGEE. Trimming stripped 0 bases from V and 0 bases from J, with 9 bases between. The CDR3 reads CASSVGAVYQETQYF. As DNA, the CDR3 is TGTGCCAGCAGCGTAGGTGCGGTGTACCAAGAGACCCAGTACTTC.

Only one count was recorded for this clonotype. Relative to the germline gene, one junction end is altered; a read error may explain this. J is TRBJ2-7 and V is TRBV5-1; 9 nucleotides agree with TRBD1. Germline V CDR1 and CDR2: SGHRS, YFSETQ. The CDR3 has 15 residues. The DNA of the CDR3 is TGCGCCAGCAGGTTGGCCGGGACAGGGTACTACGAGCAGTACTTC. Protein product: CASRLAGTGYYEQYF.

J is TRBJ1-4 and V is TRBV20-1; 11 bases are a match to TRBD1. CDR1 and CDR2 (germline): DFQATT, SNEGSKA (reference sequence). Trimming took 6 bases from V and 5 from J; bases not matched to a gene: 8. The CDR3 length is 15 residues. The CDR3 loop reads CSAPRTGGFNEKLFF. The CDR3 coding sequence is TGCAGTGCCCCTAGGACAGGGGGCTTCAATGAAAAACTGTTTTTT.

This clonotype was seen once. The rearrangement joins TRBV28 to TRBJ2-2; TRBD1 might be the D (5 bases). V was cut by 2 bases and J by 6 bases, with 13 bases left in between. The CDR3 sequence is 15 residues long. Germline CDR1 MDHEN, CDR2 SYDVKM. CDR3 in DNA: TGTGCCAGCAGTTTAGTGGCAGGGTATGCCGGGGAGCTGTTTTTT. Encoded protein: CASSLVAGYAGELFF.

There are many counts of this clonotype. The rearrangement links TRBV12-3 or TRBV12-4 to TRBJ2-1; TRBD2 aligns across 13 bases. CDR3 size: 16 residues. The junction had 5 bases not matched to a gene; V was cut back by 5 bases and J by 4 bases. The CDR3 bases are TGTGCCAGCAGTCTGGGACTAGCGGGGTATTACAATGAGCAGTTCTTC. Its protein product is CASSLGLAGYYNEQFF.

Of note for this clonotype: A clone one base away is much larger, so this may be a read error. The gene calls are TRBV7-3 and TRBJ2-1; no definite D call. Germline CDR1 and CDR2: SGHTA and FQGTGA. The CDR3 runs 13 residues. CDR3 residues: CAGSLGTHNEQFF. CDR3 bases: TGTGCCGGCAGCTTAGGTACCCACAATGAGCAGTTCTTC.

The chain combines TRBV5-6 with TRBJ1-2, with D unclear. This CDR3 is 15 amino acids long. Trimming stripped 4 bases from V and 7 bases from J, with 20 bases between. In germline, CDR1 is SGHDT, CDR2 YYEEEE. CDR3 bases: TGTGCCAGCAGCGTAGACCCCCATTTGAGGGCTGGCTACACCTTC. This translates into CASSVDPHLRAGYTF.

This clonotype was seen repeatedly, ten times or more. V is TRBV7-9 and J is TRBJ2-5; perhaps D is TRBD1 or TRBD2 (5 bases each). The CDR3 has 11 amino acids. The V end was cut by 5 bases, the J end by 7 bases, with 8 bases between. Germline V gene lookup returns CDR1 SEHNR and CDR2 FQNEAQ (reference sequence). The CDR3 loop reads CASSRGGTQYF. The CDR3 region has the DNA TGTGCCAGCAGCCGTGGGGGGACCCAGTACTTC.

The chain links TRBV5-1 to TRBJ2-7; D gene ambiguous. Per the germline V gene, CDR1 is SGHRS and CDR2 is YFSETQ. The CDR3 is made up of 15 amino acids. V lost 4 bases, J lost 3 bases, and 17 bases lay in between. The CDR3 sequence is CASSLGQIMNYEQYF. The CDR3 DNA sequence: TGCGCCAGCAGCCTGGGCCAGATAATGAACTACGAGCAGTACTTC.

This clonotype was seen a handful of times. The J gene is TRBJ2-7, the V gene TRBV3-1; TRBD2 matches at 10 bases. The CDR3 contains 15 residues. Germline lookup yields CDR1 LGHDT and CDR2 YNNKEL (reference sequence). Unmatched junction bases numbered 7, after V lost 1 base and J lost 7 bases. The CDR3, as DNA: TGTGCCAGCAGCCAAGTAGCGGGAGGTCTTGGGGAGCAGTACTTC. Protein product: CASSQVAGGLGEQYF.

Details on this clonotype: The junction does not match germline at one end; this may be a read error. The J gene is TRBJ1-3, the V gene TRBV3-1, with TRBD1 as a possible D gene (5 bases). Germline lookup yields CDR1 LGHDT and CDR2 YNNKEL (reference sequence). CDR3 length equals 16 residues. This chain's CDR3 is CAGSPRDRTDGNTIYF. The DNA of the CDR3 is TGTGCCGGCAGCCCTCGGGACCGGACGGATGGAAACACCATATATTTT.

V gene TRBV5-1 combines with J gene TRBJ2-1; D may correspond to TRBD1 or TRBD2 (5 bases each). There are 17 residues in the CDR3. V gave up 1 base and J gave up 2 bases, with 16 bases separating them. Germline V CDR1 and CDR2: SGHRS, YFSETQ. CDR3 protein: CASSLYGGPGPYNEQFF. In nucleotides, the CDR3 is TGCGCCAGCAGCTTGTACGGTGGCCCGGGGCCCTACAATGAGCAGTTCTTC.